Below are 25 T cell receptor beta chains sequenced from a single sample in a study of T cell responses to AZD1222 COVID-19 vaccine (dated by TCRdb to about 2021). Receptors were amplified or captured by the immunoSEQ multiplex PCR assay. The immuneACCESS repertoire file appears here via TCRdb, limited to in-frame rearrangements. These files lack a portion of the clones; in checked studies, under half of the deficit traces to unresolved V genes, and the cause of the others is not known. In all, the sample holds roughly 170,000 clones, and 85% to 90% of those were seen once. Approximately 0.49% of the sample comes from the top ten. The time point label here, explained by the study, means: baseline before first vaccination. The sequencing used peripheral blood, collected on day 0 of AZD1222 vaccination. The receptors derive from an adult in good health.

The rearrangement uses TRBV30 and TRBJ1-1, with TRBD1 as a possible D gene (5 bases). The germline V and J ends were trimmed by 3 bases and 3 bases, with 14 bases remaining between them. CDR1 is GTSNPN, CDR2 SVGIG, per germline (reference sequence). The CDR3 contains 14 residues. The CDR3 here is CAWSLGGLDTEAFF. CDR3 sequence (DNA): TGTGCCTGGAGCCTGGGGGGTCTGGACACTGAAGCTTTCTTT.

This chain connects TRBV15 to TRBJ2-3; 9 nucleotides agree with TRBD2. After removal of 8 bases from V and 4 bases from J, the junction contained 7 bases not matched to a gene. The CDR3 runs to 14 residues. CDR1 is LNHNV and CDR2 is YYDKDF in the germline V gene (reference sequence). The CDR3 protein is CATEGGGAADTQYF. CDR3 bases: TGTGCCACCGAGGGCGGGGGGGCCGCAGATACGCAGTATTTT.

The gene calls are TRBV7-9 and TRBJ1-6; 7 bases match TRBD1. Germline CDR1 and CDR2: SEHNR and FQNEAQ (reference sequence). Trimming cost V 8 bases and J 5 bases; bases outside gene matches: 6. The CDR3 runs 14 residues. Here the CDR3 DNA reads TGTGCCAGCGCCTTCGGACAGGATAATTCACCCCTCCACTTT. Protein: CASAFGQDNSPLHF.

This chain joins TRBV27 and TRBJ2-2; the match to TRBD2 covers 7 bases. Germline CDR1 reads MNHEY; CDR2 reads SMNVEV (reference sequence). The CDR3 is 14 residues long. The V gene end was trimmed by 3 bases and the J gene end by 6 bases; junction bases not matched to a gene: 4. CDR3 protein: CASSFSGMAGELFF. The CDR3 coding sequence is TGTGCCAGCAGTTTCAGCGGGATGGCCGGGGAGCTGTTTTTT.

This clone occurred a few times. The chain combines TRBV29-1 with TRBJ2-1; possible D gene TRBD1, 5 bases. The CDR3 runs 12 residues. With 3 bases removed from V and 9 bases from J, the gap between germline ends came to 12 bases. Germline CDR1 SQVTM, CDR2 ANQGSEA. The CDR3 here is CSVDKKGPEQFF. DNA for the CDR3: TGCAGCGTTGATAAGAAGGGGCCTGAGCAGTTCTTC.

The chain couples TRBV19 to TRBJ1-1; 9 bases match TRBD1. Looked up from germline, CDR1 is LNHDA and CDR2 is SQIVND (reference sequence). The trim removed 4 bases at V and 2 bases at J, leaving 2 bases unmatched. The CDR3 runs to 14 residues. The CDR3 sequence: CASSTQGANTEAFF. The CDR3 region has the DNA TGTGCCAGTAGTACACAGGGGGCCAACACTGAAGCTTTCTTT.

This clone was recorded only once. This CDR3 reads CSARGAREAFF. CDR3 coding DNA: TGCAGTGCTAGGGGGGCGCGTGAAGCTTTCTTT. The chain carries TRBV20-1 and TRBJ1-1; D may be TRBD1 (6 bases). V was pared by 3 bases and J by 7 bases, with 9 bases between. CDR3 size: 11 residues. Germline V gene data show CDR1 as DFQATT and CDR2 as SNEGSKA (reference sequence).

The genes are TRBV7-9 and TRBJ2-2, with TRBD2 matching over 8 bases. Germline V gene data show CDR1 as SEHNR and CDR2 as FQNEAQ (reference sequence). J gave up 1 base and V 5 bases, and 6 bases lay outside the gene matches. This CDR3 has 16 residues. The CDR3 sequence is CASSLGLAENTGELFF. In DNA form, the CDR3 reads TGTGCCAGCAGCCTCGGACTAGCTGAGAACACCGGGGAGCTGTTTTTT.

The chain couples TRBV19 to TRBJ2-2, with D perhaps being TRBD1 or TRBD2 (5 bases each). Trimming took off 7 bases at V and 1 base at J, with 13 bases between the two ends. CDR3 length: 15 amino acids. Per germline, CDR1 LNHDA and CDR2 SQIVND (reference sequence). Here the CDR3 reads CASTWTDRNTGELFF. CDR3 coding DNA: TGTGCCAGTACCTGGACTGACAGGAACACCGGGGAGCTGTTTTTT. Complete variable domain (other parts from reference TRBV19 and TRBJ2-2): DGGITQSPKYLFRKEGQNVTLSCEQNLNHDAMYWYRQDPGQGLRLIYYSQIVNDFQKGDIAEGYSVSREKKESFPLTVTSAQKNPTAFYLCASTWTDRNTGELFFGEGSRLTVL.

The chain couples TRBV28 to TRBJ1-5; D remains ambiguous. V lost 6 bases and J lost 3, with 6 bases in between. CDR3 length: 12 residues. The V gene's germline CDR1 is MDHEN and CDR2 SYDVKM. The CDR3 region is CASRRSNQPQHF. The CDR3, as DNA: TGTGCCAGCAGGAGATCCAATCAGCCCCAGCATTTT.

This clone was detected only a few times. CDR3 nucleotide sequence: TGTGCCAGCAGCCTCAAGAGCGGGGGTTGGGCCGGGGAGCTGTTTTTT. As protein: CASSLKSGGWAGELFF. This sequence joins TRBV3-1 (or the pseudogene TRBV3-2) and TRBJ2-2; TRBD2 agrees at 8 bases. Germline CDR1 LGHDT, CDR2 YNNKEL (reference sequence). There are 16 residues in the CDR3. V trimming: 4 bases; J trimming: 6 bases; junction bases outside the gene matches: 10.

The chain is built from TRBV9 and TRBJ1-5, with D hard to call. The germline V and J ends were trimmed by 3 bases and 0 bases, with 10 bases remaining between them. The germline gives CDR1 SGDLS, CDR2 YYNGEE. CDR3 size: 15 residues. The CDR3 here is CASSGGLGSNQPQHF. CDR3 bases: TGTGCCAGCAGCGGTGGGCTGGGTAGCAATCAGCCCCAGCATTTT. Looking up the rest from reference TRBV9 and TRBJ1-5 gives the full variable domain: DSGVTQTPKHLITATGQRVTLRCSPRSGDLSVYWYQQSLDQGLQFLIQYYNGEERAKGNILERFSAQQFPDLHSELNLSSLELGDSALYFCASSGGLGSNQPQHFGDGTRLSIL.

The chain couples TRBV14 to TRBJ2-7; no definite D call. CDR3 length equals 12 residues. V lost 2 bases, J lost 4 bases, and 6 bases lay in between. Germline CDR1 is SGHDN and CDR2 is FVKESK. The CDR3 sequence: CASSQPPYEQYF. CDR3 DNA: TGTGCCAGCAGCCAACCACCGTACGAGCAGTACTTC.

This chain connects TRBV5-6 to TRBJ2-5; D possibly matches TRBD1 or TRBD2 (6 bases each). The germline gives CDR1 SGHDT, CDR2 YYEEEE. This CDR3 is 14 amino acids long. Trimming pared 6 bases from V and 2 bases from J, leaving 14 bases between. CDR3 region: CASTPGDIQETQYF. CDR3 nucleotide sequence: TGTGCCAGCACCCCGGGGGACATACAAGAGACCCAGTACTTC.

The chain has TRBV5-8 and TRBJ2-1, with 9 bases that match TRBD1. J gave up 0 bases and V 2 bases, and 3 bases lay outside the gene matches. Germline V gene lookup returns CDR1 SGHTS and CDR2 YDEGEE. The CDR3 loop spans 16 amino acids. CDR3 nucleotides: TGTGCCAGCAGCTTTTGGACAGGGGCCTCCTACAATGAGCAGTTCTTC. This sequence encodes CASSFWTGASYNEQFF.

The chain links TRBV30 to TRBJ1-2, with a possible D match to TRBD1 (6 bases). CDR1 and CDR2 (germline): GTSNPN, SVGIG (reference sequence). The CDR3 consists of 18 residues. V was shortened by 0 bases and J by 1 base, with 21 bases between the two germline ends. CDR3 DNA sequence: TGTGCCTGGAGTGTATCGAGTACAGGGACGAAGATTAACTATGGCTACACCTTC. This gives the protein CAWSVSSTGTKINYGYTF. Based on the CDR3 plus reference TRBV30 and TRBJ1-2, the full variable domain is SQTIHQWPATLVQPVGSPLSLECTVEGTSNPNLYWYRQAAGRGLQLLFYSVGIGQISSEVPQNLSASRPQDRQFILSSKKLLLSDSGFYLCAWSVSSTGTKINYGYTFGSGTRLTVV.

About this clone: This specimen includes other DNA sequences encoding the same CDR3. This chain joins TRBV28 and TRBJ2-7; 7 nucleotides agree with TRBD1. Looked up from germline, CDR1 is MDHEN and CDR2 is SYDVKM. The CDR3 extends over 14 amino acids. Trimming at V came to 5 bases and at J to 0 bases, leaving 4 bases not matched to a gene. CDR3 loop: CASSRGQASYEQYF. In nucleotides, the CDR3 is TGTGCCAGCAGTCGCGGACAGGCCTCCTACGAGCAGTACTTC.

The count of this clone is one. This chain links TRBV10-2 with TRBJ2-3, with 8 bases lining up with TRBD2. Germline values: CDR1 WSHSY, CDR2 SAAADI. J gave up 5 bases and V 2 bases, and 6 bases lay outside the gene matches. This CDR3 contains 15 residues. The CDR3 DNA follows: TGCGCCAGCAGTGAGGTTGCGGGAGGAAGAGATACGCAGTATTTT. Amino acid sequence: CASSEVAGGRDTQYF.

This chain connects TRBV13 to TRBJ1-1; D not resolved. Germline-derived CDR1 and CDR2 are PRHDT and FYEKMQ (reference sequence). The CDR3 totals 10 residues. The V end lost 3 bases, the J end lost 5 bases, and 1 base lay between the germline ends. CDR3 DNA: TGTGCCAGCAGCTTTACTGAAGCTTTCTTT. Its translation: CASSFTEAFF.

The chain carries TRBV25-1 and TRBJ1-6; D uncertain. This CDR3 has 15 residues. From germline, CDR1 is MGHDK and CDR2 SYGVNS. Trimming pared 1 base from V and 7 bases from J, leaving 11 bases between. The CDR3 bases are TGTGCCAGCAGTGAATTTAAAGGGCGGAATTCACCCCTCCACTTT. This sequence encodes CASSEFKGRNSPLHF.

The J gene is TRBJ1-1, the V gene TRBV5-1, with a tentative D call TRBD1 (5 bases). This CDR3 spans 16 amino acids. V was pared by 0 bases and J by 0 bases, with 12 bases between. Germline V gene data show CDR1 as SGHRS and CDR2 as YFSETQ. The CDR3 sequence: CASSLGGNHMNTEAFF. As DNA, the CDR3 is TGCGCCAGCAGCTTGGGGGGGAATCACATGAACACTGAAGCTTTCTTT.

The rearrangement uses TRBV30 and TRBJ1-2; D gene uncertain. V was shortened by 1 base and J by 8 bases, with 23 bases between the two germline ends. Germline CDR1 and CDR2: GTSNPN and SVGIG (reference sequence). There are 16 residues in the CDR3. The CDR3 reads CAWSARGLPTKGGYTF. For the CDR3, the DNA is TGTGCCTGGAGTGCTCGAGGATTACCCACGAAGGGCGGCTACACCTTC.

The genes are TRBV11-3 and TRBJ1-1; possible D gene TRBD1, 5 bases. Germline CDR1 and CDR2: SGHNT and YENEEA. The V gene lost 5 bases and the J gene lost 1 base, with 11 bases spanning the gap. The CDR3 is 14 residues long. The CDR3 DNA reads as TGTGCCAGCAGCCAAGGCAGGGCGAACACTGAAGCTTTCTTT. This translates into CASSQGRANTEAFF.

The chain couples TRBV11-3 to TRBJ2-1, with 9 bases lining up with TRBD1. V trimming: 2 bases; J trimming: 2 bases; junction bases outside the gene matches: 16. Germline values: CDR1 SGHNT, CDR2 YENEEA. The CDR3 covers 20 residues. CDR3 in amino acids: CASSLTVFGPGTGTYNEQFF. CDR3 nucleotides: TGTGCCAGCAGCTTAACGGTTTTTGGCCCCGGGACAGGGACCTACAATGAGCAGTTCTTC.

This chain uses TRBV7-8 with TRBJ2-7; 9 bases are a match to TRBD2. The CDR3 is 16 amino acids. The junction had 5 bases not matched to a gene; V was cut back by 1 base and J by 1 base. Germline V gene sequence: CDR1 SGHVS, CDR2 FQNEAQ. The CDR3: CASSLGRLAVSYEQYF. As DNA, the CDR3 is TGTGCCAGCAGCTTAGGTAGACTAGCGGTATCCTACGAGCAGTACTTC.